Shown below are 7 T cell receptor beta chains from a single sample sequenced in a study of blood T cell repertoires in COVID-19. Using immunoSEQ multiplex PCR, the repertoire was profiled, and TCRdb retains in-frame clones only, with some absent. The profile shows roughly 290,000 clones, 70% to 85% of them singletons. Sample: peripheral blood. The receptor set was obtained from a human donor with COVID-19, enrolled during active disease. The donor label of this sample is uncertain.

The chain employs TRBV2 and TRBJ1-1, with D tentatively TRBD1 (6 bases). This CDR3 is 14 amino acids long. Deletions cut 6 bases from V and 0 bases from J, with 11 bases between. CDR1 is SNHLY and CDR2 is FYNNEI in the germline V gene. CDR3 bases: TGTGCCAGCAGCCGGACAGCAATGAACACTGAAGCTTTCTTT. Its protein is CASSRTAMNTEAFF. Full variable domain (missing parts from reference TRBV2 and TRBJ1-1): EPEVTQTPSHQVTQMGQEVILRCVPISNHLYFYWYRQILGQKVEFLVSFYNNEISEKSEIFDDQFSVERPDGSNFTLKIRSTKLEDSAMYFCASSRTAMNTEAFFGQGTRLTVV.

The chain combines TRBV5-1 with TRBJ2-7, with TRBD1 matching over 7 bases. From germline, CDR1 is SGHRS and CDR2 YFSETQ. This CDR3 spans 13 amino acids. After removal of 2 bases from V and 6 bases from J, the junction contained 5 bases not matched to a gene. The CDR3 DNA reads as TGCGCCAGCAGCTTTACAGGGGCGAGCGAGCAGTACTTC. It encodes CASSFTGASEQYF.

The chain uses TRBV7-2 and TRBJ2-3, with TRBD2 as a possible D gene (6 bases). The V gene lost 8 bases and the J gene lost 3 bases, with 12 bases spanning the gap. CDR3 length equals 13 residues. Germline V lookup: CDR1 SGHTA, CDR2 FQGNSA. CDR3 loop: CASERVGTDTQYF. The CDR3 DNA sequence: TGTGCCAGCGAGCGGGTTGGGACAGATACGCAGTATTTT. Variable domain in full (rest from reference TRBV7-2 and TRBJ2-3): GAGVSQSPSNKVTEKGKDVELRCDPISGHTALYWYRQSLGQGLEFLIYFQGNSAPDKSGLPSDRFSAERTGGSVSTLTIQRTQQEDSAVYLCASERVGTDTQYFGPGTRLTVL.

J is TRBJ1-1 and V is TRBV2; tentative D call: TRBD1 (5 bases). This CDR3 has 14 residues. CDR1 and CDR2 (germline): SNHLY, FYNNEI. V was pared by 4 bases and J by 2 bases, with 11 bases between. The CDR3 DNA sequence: TGTGCCAGCAGTGTAGACAGACTCAACACTGAAGCTTTCTTT. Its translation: CASSVDRLNTEAFF.

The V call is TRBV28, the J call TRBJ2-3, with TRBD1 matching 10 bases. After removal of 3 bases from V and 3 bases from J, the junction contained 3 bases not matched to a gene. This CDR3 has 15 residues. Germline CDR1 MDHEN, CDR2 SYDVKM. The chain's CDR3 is CASSFGTGATDTQYF. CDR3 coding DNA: TGTGCCAGCAGTTTTGGGACAGGGGCTACAGATACGCAGTATTTT.

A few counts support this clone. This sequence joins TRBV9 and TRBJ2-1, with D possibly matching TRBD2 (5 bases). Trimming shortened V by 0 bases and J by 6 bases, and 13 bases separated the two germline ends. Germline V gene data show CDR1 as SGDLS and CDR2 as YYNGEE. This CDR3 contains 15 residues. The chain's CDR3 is CASSVAGFDSNEQFF. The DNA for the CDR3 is TGTGCCAGCAGCGTAGCGGGATTCGATTCCAATGAGCAGTTCTTC.

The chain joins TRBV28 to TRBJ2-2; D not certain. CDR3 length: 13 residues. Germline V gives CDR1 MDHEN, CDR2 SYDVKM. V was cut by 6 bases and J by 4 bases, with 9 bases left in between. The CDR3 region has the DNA TGTGCCAGCAGACGCGGTGGCACCGGGGAGCTGTTTTTT. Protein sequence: CASRRGGTGELFF.